This T cell receptor (beta chain) was sequenced for a study of regulatory dendritic cells for organ transplantation. Clones were sequenced by immunoSEQ multiplex PCR, and TCRdb holds only the in-frame ones, with some missing. Of almost 30,000 clones in the sample, almost 80% are singletons; the top ten hold less than 2.5%. The sequencing sample was made of memory CD4+ T cells from blood. This sample's subset: CD45RO+ memory T cells. This receptor was taken from a human donor in good health.

The CDR3 spells CASTGTSGSYGELFF. The CDR3 coding sequence is TGTGCCAGCACCGGGACTAGCGGGAGTTACGGGGAGCTGTTTTTT. V gene TRBV2 combines with J gene TRBJ2-2; 14 bases are a match to TRBD2. The CDR3 contains 15 residues. Trimming at V came to 7 bases and at J to 7 bases, leaving 5 bases not matched to a gene. Per germline, CDR1 SNHLY and CDR2 FYNNEI.